The 26 T cell receptor beta chains given below trace back to one sample, sequenced in a study of T cell repertoires in ileal Crohn's disease. Profiling relied on immunoSEQ multiplex PCR, and the TCRdb table lists in-frame clones only, not all of them. Of more than 15,000 clones in the sample, 50% to 75% are singletons; the top ten hold less than 8.5%. What was sequenced was ileal tissue. These TCRs come from an adult with Crohn's disease.

The chain uses TRBV7-2 and TRBJ1-1, with D unresolved. Trimming cost V 4 bases and J 7 bases, with 10 bases left between them. The CDR3 runs 12 residues. CDR1 SGHTA and CDR2 FQGNSA come from the germline V gene. Written as DNA, the CDR3 is TGTGCCAGCAGCTCCGGACTTGTTGAAGCTTTCTTT. Translated: CASSSGLVEAFF.

The chain couples TRBV5-1 to TRBJ1-1; the D is unclear. Germline V lookup: CDR1 SGHRS, CDR2 YFSETQ. The CDR3 has 15 residues. The V and J ends lost 3 bases and 1 base respectively, with 13 bases between them. This chain's CDR3 is CASSSTLGQNTEAFF. CDR3 bases: TGCGCCAGCAGCTCCACGTTGGGCCAGAACACTGAAGCTTTCTTT.

This clone was seen more than once but under ten times. This chain links TRBV28 with TRBJ2-2; 9 bases fit TRBD1. The CDR3 spans 13 residues. CDR1 and CDR2 from the germline V gene are MDHEN and SYDVKM. The V segment lost 7 bases and the J segment 7 bases; nucleotides outside the gene matches: 4. The CDR3 nucleotides are TGTGCCAGCAACAGGGGGCAAGTCGGGGAGCTGTTTTTT. Translation: CASNRGQVGELFF.

V usage is TRBV2 and J usage is TRBJ2-5, with TRBD2 matching over 9 bases. The J call is in doubt because the DNA end fits TRBJ2-7 better. Germline V gives CDR1 SNHLY, CDR2 FYNNEI. The CDR3 loop spans 15 amino acids. The CDR3 DNA follows: TGTGCCAGCAGTTGGGGACTAGCCGGTATCCGCGAGCAGTACTTC. Its protein is CASSWGLAGIREQYF.

This chain joins TRBV7-9 and TRBJ2-1; D possibly corresponds to TRBD2 (5 bases). This CDR3 is 12 amino acids long. Germline V gives CDR1 SEHNR, CDR2 FQNEAQ (reference sequence). V lost 5 bases, J lost 9 bases, and 11 bases lay in between. The DNA for the CDR3 is TGTGCCAGCAGCCTTAGCGAGAGTGAGCAGTTCTTC. This translates into CASSLSESEQFF.

The V and J genes are TRBV6-4 and TRBJ2-7, with TRBD2 identical over 9 bases. Germline V CDR1 and CDR2: MRHNA, SNTAGT. The CDR3 is made up of 15 amino acids. The J segment lost 3 bases and the V segment lost 3 bases, leaving 6 bases of the junction unmatched. Here the CDR3 DNA reads TGTGCCAGCAGTGAGGAAGGGACTAGCAGCTACGAGCAGTACTTC. This gives the protein CASSEEGTSSYEQYF.

This clone has only a few counts. Other DNA variants within this sample encode the same CDR3. This sequence joins TRBV29-1 and TRBJ2-6; D possibly corresponds to TRBD1 (6 bases). The ends were cut back, 5 bases at V and 4 bases at J, with 9 bases in the middle. CDR1 and CDR2 from the germline V gene are SQVTM and ANQGSEA. This CDR3 has 13 amino acids. The CDR3 sequence is CSVQGSGANVLTF. DNA for the CDR3: TGCAGCGTTCAGGGGTCCGGGGCCAACGTCCTGACTTTC.

Comment on this clone: The same CDR3 can be traced to other DNA sequences in this sample. The rearrangement links TRBV27 to TRBJ2-7, with D tentatively TRBD1 (5 bases). The V end lost 0 bases, the J end lost 0 bases, and 9 bases lay between the germline ends. Germline CDR1 MNHEY, CDR2 SMNVEV (reference sequence). This CDR3 spans 15 amino acids. The CDR3 is CASSLSGVSSYEQYF. CDR3 DNA sequence: TGTGCCAGCAGTTTATCAGGGGTGAGCTCCTACGAGCAGTACTTC.

The chain employs TRBV5-1 and TRBJ2-5; D not certain. The CDR3 loop spans 13 amino acids. V was clipped by 2 bases and J by 5 bases, with 10 bases between them. The V gene's germline CDR1 is SGHRS and CDR2 YFSETQ. In nucleotides, the CDR3 is TGCGCCAGCAGCTTTAGACGAGGCGAGACCCAGTACTTC. It is translated as CASSFRRGETQYF.

This clone was counted once. The V gene is TRBV7-9, the J gene TRBJ1-5; 9 positions agree with TRBD1. CDR1 and CDR2 (germline): SEHNR, FQNEAQ (reference sequence). The CDR3 spans 14 residues. Germline trimming cut 5 bases from V and 5 bases from J; bases unmatched to any gene: 4. The DNA of the CDR3 is TGTGCCAGCAGCCCACAGGGGGCTGATCAGCCCCAGCATTTT. Translation: CASSPQGADQPQHF.

V and J are TRBV5-1 and TRBJ1-1; D gene unclear. V was clipped by 1 base and J by 3 bases, with 10 bases between them. CDR1 is SGHRS and CDR2 is YFSETQ in the germline V gene. The CDR3 totals 14 residues. CDR3: CASSLSFPDTEAFF. The CDR3 nucleotides are TGCGCCAGCAGCTTGAGTTTTCCAGACACTGAAGCTTTCTTT. The full variable domain, rest sourced from reference TRBV5-1 and TRBJ1-1, is KAGVTQTPRYLIKTRGQQVTLSCSPISGHRSVSWYQQTPGQGLQFLFEYFSETQRNKGNFPGRFSGRQFSNSRSEMNVSTLELGDSALYLCASSLSFPDTEAFFGQGTRLTVV.

The genes are TRBV9 and TRBJ2-5; the match to TRBD2 covers 7 bases. The assigned J gene may be wrong: the sequence end matches TRBJ2-7 better. CDR1 is SGDLS and CDR2 is YYNGEE in the germline V gene. This CDR3 is 17 amino acids long. CDR3 nucleotides: TGTGCCAGCAGCGCCCGCCAAAGCGGGGCCAGCTCCTACGAGCAGTACTTC. Its translation is CASSARQSGASSYEQYF.

A few counts support this clone. The V call is TRBV7-2, the J call TRBJ2-3; 7 bases match TRBD2. Germline-derived CDR1 and CDR2 are SGHTA and FQGNSA. The CDR3 totals 16 residues. V lost 1 base and J lost 5; bases outside the gene matches: 9. The CDR3 DNA reads as TGTGCCAGCAGCTTAGTCGCGGGTAGCGGGTTAGATACGCAGTATTTT. This translates into CASSLVAGSGLDTQYF.

The genes are TRBV11-2 and TRBJ2-6; 7 bases are a match to TRBD1. The V gene's germline CDR1 is SGHAT and CDR2 FQNNGV. Trimming took 5 bases from V and 1 from J; bases not matched to a gene: 2. The CDR3 sequence is 15 residues long. CDR3 region: CASSHRGSGANVLTF. In nucleotides, the CDR3 is TGTGCCAGCAGCCACAGGGGTTCTGGGGCCAACGTCCTGACTTTC.

V and J are TRBV28 and TRBJ2-6; D gene unclear. Trimming pared 0 bases from V and 3 bases from J, leaving 6 bases between. The CDR3 runs 15 residues. The germline V gene has CDR1 MDHEN and CDR2 SYDVKM. Here the CDR3 DNA reads TGTGCCAGCAGTTTATGGCGCGTTGGGGCCAACGTCCTGACTTTC. It yields the protein CASSLWRVGANVLTF.

The chain has TRBV5-1 and TRBJ2-7; tentatively, D is TRBD2 (6 bases). Germline-derived CDR1 and CDR2 are SGHRS and YFSETQ. CDR3 length: 14 residues. Deletions cut 5 bases from V and 7 bases from J, with 19 bases between. The CDR3 is CASSFGGSSREQYF. The CDR3 coding sequence is TGCGCCAGCAGTTTCGGGGGATCTTCCAGAGAGCAGTACTTC.

This clone was seen a handful of times. The chain links TRBV11-2 to TRBJ2-3, with 9 bases aligning to TRBD2. V dropped 5 bases and J dropped 2; count of bases not matched to a gene: 11. Germline CDR1 and CDR2: SGHAT and FQNNGV. The CDR3 has 17 residues. The CDR3: CASSPGGAGGYTDTQYF. CDR3 in DNA: TGTGCCAGCAGCCCAGGTGGCGCGGGAGGGTACACAGATACGCAGTATTTT.

The V and J genes are TRBV6-5 and TRBJ2-7, with D possibly TRBD1 on 5 matching bases. The V and J ends lost 4 bases and 1 base respectively, with 8 bases between them. There are 13 residues in the CDR3. The germline gives CDR1 MNHEY, CDR2 SVGAGI. The CDR3: CASSWGTSYEQYF. CDR3 in DNA: TGTGCCAGCAGTTGGGGCACTTCCTACGAGCAGTACTTC.

The V gene is TRBV7-8, the J gene TRBJ2-1; 14 bases map to TRBD2. Germline V gives CDR1 SGHVS, CDR2 FQNEAQ. The junction had 4 bases not matched to a gene; V was cut back by 5 bases and J by 1 base. This CDR3 is 17 amino acids long. The CDR3 bases are TGTGCCAGCAGCCGAAGACTAGCGGGAGGGTCCTACAATGAGCAGTTCTTC. Translating it yields CASSRRLAGGSYNEQFF.

The chain recombines TRBV15 with TRBJ2-1; the match to TRBD2 covers 14 bases. The CDR3 sequence is 19 residues long. Germline lookup yields CDR1 LNHNV and CDR2 YYDKDF (reference sequence). V lost 1 base, J lost 5 bases, and 10 bases stayed unmatched. CDR3 loop: CATSRARTSGRNIDNEQFF. The CDR3 DNA reads as TGTGCCACCAGCAGAGCGCGGACTAGCGGGAGGAATATTGACAATGAGCAGTTCTTC. The complete variable domain, with remaining parts taken from reference TRBV15 and TRBJ2-1, reads DAMVIQNPRYQVTQFGKPVTLSCSQTLNHNVMYWYQQKSSQAPKLLFHYYDKDFNNEADTPDNFQSRRPNTSFCFLDIRSPGLGDTAMYLCATSRARTSGRNIDNEQFFGPGTRLTVL.

The chain has TRBV6-1 and TRBJ2-7; the match to TRBD2 covers 10 bases. This CDR3 spans 16 amino acids. V lost 4 bases to trimming and J lost 1 base; unmatched junction nucleotides: 7. Germline-derived CDR1 and CDR2 are MNHNS and SASEGT. The DNA for the CDR3 is TGTGCCAGCAGTGTCTCTAGCGGGAGTATTTCCTACGAGCAGTACTTC. Translation: CASSVSSGSISYEQYF.

The V and J genes are TRBV6-4 and TRBJ2-1; 11 bases fit TRBD2. Germline CDR1 reads MRHNA; CDR2 reads SNTAGT. The CDR3 totals 15 residues. V shed 6 bases and J 9 bases; nucleotides not matched to a gene: 10. This CDR3 reads CASRPKGSGRGEQFF. The CDR3 DNA follows: TGTGCCAGCAGACCCAAAGGTAGCGGGAGGGGTGAGCAGTTCTTC.

The V and J genes are TRBV4-1 and TRBJ2-3; 9 nucleotides align to TRBD2. The CDR3 contains 15 residues. Looked up from germline, CDR1 is MGHRA and CDR2 is YSYEKL. V lost 1 base to trimming and J lost 5 bases; unmatched junction nucleotides: 4. The chain's CDR3 is CASSQGTSVGDTQYF. The CDR3 DNA reads as TGCGCCAGCAGCCAAGGGACTAGCGTGGGAGATACGCAGTATTTT.

The chain recombines TRBV27 with TRBJ2-7; possibly TRBD2 for D (5 bases). Germline V lookup: CDR1 MNHEY, CDR2 SMNVEV (reference sequence). V was trimmed by 6 bases and J by 5 bases, leaving 20 bases between them. The CDR3 is 15 amino acids. The CDR3 loop is CASRAYEGAINEQYF. CDR3 sequence (DNA): TGTGCCAGCAGGGCCTATGAGGGAGCGATCAACGAGCAGTACTTC.

This clone was seen a handful of times. The chain employs TRBV7-3 and TRBJ1-2; TRBD1 is a possible D gene (6 bases). Germline CDR1 reads SGHTA; CDR2 reads FQGTGA. CDR3 length equals 14 residues. Trimming cost V 3 bases and J 4 bases, with 12 bases left between them. The CDR3 here is CASSFGQTAYGYTF. Written as DNA, the CDR3 is TGTGCCAGCAGCTTTGGACAGACCGCCTATGGCTACACCTTC.

In the case of this clone: Other DNA sequences in this specimen translate into the identical CDR3. This chain connects TRBV10-2 to TRBJ2-7, with D perhaps matching TRBD1 (6 bases). The CDR3 is made up of 13 amino acids. V lost 3 bases and J lost 2, with 8 bases in between. The germline V gene encodes CDR1 WSHSY and CDR2 SAAADI. The CDR3 DNA reads as TGCGCCAGCAGTGACGGACAGCCCTACGAGCAGTACTTC. Residues: CASSDGQPYEQYF.